The 32 T cell receptor beta chains below come from one sample, sequenced in a study of T cell responses to AZD1222 COVID-19 vaccine. Generated by immunoSEQ multiplex PCR, the TCRdb table keeps only in-frame clones and is missing some. This sample has roughly 120,000 clones, with approximately 90% found just once. Sequencing used peripheral blood, obtained on day 0 of AZD1222 vaccination. The receptors originated from an adult in good health.

Note on this clone: Other DNA sequences in the sample encode the same CDR3. The chain recombines TRBV18 with TRBJ2-2; D perhaps matches TRBD1 (5 bases). The CDR3 runs 15 residues. V was cut by 1 base and J by 4 bases, with 10 bases left in between. CDR1 and CDR2 (germline): KGHSH, LQKENI. The CDR3 sequence: CASSPRQGSTGELFF. In nucleotides, the CDR3 is TGTGCCAGCTCACCACGGCAGGGATCCACCGGGGAGCTGTTTTTT.

The chain couples TRBV18 to TRBJ2-4, with 7 bases fitting TRBD1. This CDR3 spans 21 amino acids. The junction had 21 bases not matched to a gene; V was cut back by 4 bases and J by 0 bases. Germline values: CDR1 KGHSH, CDR2 LQKENI. The CDR3 region is CASSLGSNTGVLNLAKNIQYF. The CDR3 DNA reads TGTGCCAGCTCACTGGGTAGTAACACAGGGGTCCTCAATCTAGCCAAAAACATTCAGTACTTC.

This rearrangement joins TRBV19 to TRBJ1-2; TRBD1 might be the D (5 bases). The germline V and J ends were trimmed by 3 bases and 2 bases, with 13 bases remaining between them. From germline, CDR1 is LNHDA and CDR2 SQIVND (reference sequence). The CDR3 runs to 15 residues. The CDR3 region is CASSMAGRGNYGYTF. The CDR3 nucleotides read TGTGCCAGTAGTATGGCAGGACGGGGGAACTATGGCTACACCTTC.

V is TRBV7-2 and J is TRBJ2-5; D is undetermined. The ends were cut back, 1 base at V and 5 bases at J, with 8 bases in the middle. The CDR3 is made up of 13 amino acids. Per germline, CDR1 SGHTA and CDR2 FQGNSA. The CDR3 region has the DNA TGTGCCAGCAGCTTAGAACTTAGGGAGACCCAGTACTTC. It specifies CASSLELRETQYF.

The chain has TRBV11-3 and TRBJ2-5, with 7 bases lining up with TRBD1. Germline CDR1 and CDR2: SGHNT and YENEEA. The CDR3 length is 15 residues. V gave up 1 base and J gave up 1 base; unmatched junction bases: 3. The CDR3, as DNA: TGTGCCAGCAGCTTAGGACAGGGCATCCAAGAGACCCAGTACTTC. This translates into CASSLGQGIQETQYF.

The chain joins TRBV7-2 to TRBJ1-6; 8 nucleotides match TRBD1. Germline CDR1 is SGHTA and CDR2 is FQGNSA. This CDR3 is built from 17 residues. Trimming at V came to 3 bases and at J to 0 bases, leaving 4 bases not matched to a gene. The DNA for the CDR3 is TGTGCCAGCAGCTTTACAGGGGGTAGCTCCTATAATTCACCCCTCCACTTT. It specifies CASSFTGGSSYNSPLHF.

Regarding this clone: This CDR3 fails to terminate in the conserved phenylalanine or tryptophan, so it likely reflects a read error. No DNA is shown, since the ends of the CDR3 on it are uncertain; the CDR3 is the one TCRdb lists. The chain carries TRBV10-3 and TRBJ1-2; whether TRBD1, the table's D call, matches the DNA was not checked. The CDR3 region is 12 residues in length, termini included. Per the germline V gene, CDR1 is ENHRY and CDR2 is SYGVKD. This CDR3 reads CAISERAGSPLY.

The CDR3 region has the DNA TGTGCCAGCAGAAGGACTAGCGGGAGGGTCGATGAGCAGTTCTTC. Translation gives CASRRTSGRVDEQFF. The gene calls are TRBV2 and TRBJ2-1, with 15 bases that match TRBD2. This CDR3 is built from 15 residues. CDR1 SNHLY and CDR2 FYNNEI come from the germline V gene. J lost 8 bases, V lost 6 bases, and 5 bases had no gene match.

This clone was found a few times. The chain carries TRBV25-1 and TRBJ1-1; D uncertain. Trimming left V 0 bases short and J 10 bases short, with 9 bases between. CDR1 MGHDK and CDR2 SYGVNS come from the germline V gene. This CDR3 comprises 12 residues. Written as DNA, the CDR3 is TGTGCCAGCAGTGAATATGCCCTGGGAGCTTTCTTT. Its translation is CASSEYALGAFF.

The chain couples TRBV14 to TRBJ1-4, with TRBD1 as a possible D gene (6 bases). The CDR3 extends over 16 amino acids. V was pared by 1 base and J by 8 bases, with 17 bases between. Germline V gene lookup returns CDR1 SGHDN and CDR2 FVKESK. This CDR3 is CASSQGMVGATEKLFF. CDR3 DNA: TGTGCCAGCAGCCAAGGGATGGTGGGGGCAACGGAAAAACTGTTTTTT.

The gene calls are TRBV10-3 and TRBJ1-5; the match to TRBD1 covers 9 bases. Losses at the gene ends were 0 bases for V and 7 bases for J; bases not matched to a gene: 19. Germline loops: CDR1 ENHRY, CDR2 SYGVKD. This CDR3 is built from 20 residues. The DNA of the CDR3 is TGTGCCATCAGTGAGTCTTTCACCGGAGCTGGGACAGGGCTCCGACAGCCCCAGCATTTT. As protein: CAISESFTGAGTGLRQPQHF.

V and J are TRBV15 and TRBJ2-1, with D possibly matching TRBD2 (6 bases). Germline loops: CDR1 LNHNV, CDR2 YYDKDF (reference sequence). The CDR3 runs to 15 residues. V shed 0 bases and J shed 6 bases, with 12 bases lying between them. CDR3 DNA sequence: TGTGCCACCAGCAGAGATCCGGGGGAGGCCAATGAGCAGTTCTTC. This codes for CATSRDPGEANEQFF.

This clone came up once. CDR3 sequence reads: CATSEGSYQPQHF. The CDR3 region has the DNA TGTGCCACCAGTGAGGGCTCCTATCAGCCCCAGCATTTT. The rearrangement links TRBV24-1 to TRBJ1-5; D gene ambiguous. The CDR3 consists of 13 residues. Trimming stripped 4 bases from V and 5 bases from J, with 8 bases between. From germline, CDR1 is KGHDR and CDR2 SFDVKD.

The chain joins TRBV19 to TRBJ1-1; D is uncertain. Germline V gene lookup returns CDR1 LNHDA and CDR2 SQIVND (reference sequence). This CDR3 is built from 16 residues. The V and J ends lost 1 base and 3 bases respectively, with 15 bases between them. CDR3: CASSIGRTPRDTEAFF. In DNA, the CDR3 is TGTGCCAGTAGTATAGGTCGAACGCCCCGGGACACTGAAGCTTTCTTT.

The CDR3 DNA reads TGTGCCAGCTCACTAGGGACAGGCAATCAGCCCCAGCATTTT. Translating it yields CASSLGTGNQPQHF. V and J are TRBV18 and TRBJ1-5; TRBD1 aligns across 7 bases. The germline CDR1 and CDR2 sequences are KGHSH and LQKENI. This CDR3 region has 14 residues. V was clipped by 4 bases and J by 2 bases; unmatched bases: 2.

V is TRBV6-2 or TRBV6-3 and J is TRBJ2-3, with D tentatively TRBD2 (5 bases). The CDR3 covers 18 residues. With 0 bases removed from V and 5 bases from J, the gap between germline ends came to 21 bases. The germline V gene encodes CDR1 MNHEY and CDR2 SVGEGT. The CDR3 here is CASSYSPDLSRAKDTQYF. CDR3 DNA sequence: TGTGCCAGCAGTTACTCCCCGGACTTATCGCGGGCTAAAGATACGCAGTATTTT.

The chain employs TRBV9 and TRBJ2-2; 12 nucleotides agree with TRBD2. Per the germline V gene, CDR1 is SGDLS and CDR2 is YYNGEE. The V gene end was trimmed by 0 bases and the J gene end by 4 bases; junction bases not matched to a gene: 7. CDR3 length: 18 amino acids. This CDR3 reads CASSVASGRAGGTGELFF. CDR3 DNA: TGTGCCAGCAGCGTAGCTAGCGGGAGGGCTGGGGGCACCGGGGAGCTGTTTTTT.

The chain joins TRBV5-4 to TRBJ2-3, with TRBD2 matching 9 bases. This CDR3 region has 18 residues. Germline V gene sequence: CDR1 SGHNT, CDR2 YYREEE (reference sequence). J gave up 0 bases and V 5 bases, and 13 bases lay outside the gene matches. CDR3 protein: CASRPTQGGGGSTDTQYF. The CDR3 nucleotides read TGTGCCAGCAGGCCGACCCAGGGCGGGGGGGGTAGCACAGATACGCAGTATTTT.

This clone was seen more than once but under ten times. The V gene is TRBV14, the J gene TRBJ2-2; D gene ambiguous. The CDR3 sequence is 13 residues long. V was clipped by 2 bases and J by 1 base, with 2 bases between them. Germline V gene lookup returns CDR1 SGHDN and CDR2 FVKESK. The CDR3 nucleotides are TGTGCCAGCAGCCAACAGAACACCGGGGAGCTGTTTTTT. Its protein product is CASSQQNTGELFF.

V usage is TRBV5-1 and J usage is TRBJ2-1; TRBD2 aligns across 10 bases. This CDR3 is built from 16 residues. Germline V gives CDR1 SGHRS, CDR2 YFSETQ. The trim removed 0 bases at V and 6 bases at J, leaving 6 bases unmatched. The CDR3 reads CASSLDPAGGPNEQFF. The CDR3 bases are TGCGCCAGCAGCTTGGATCCAGCGGGGGGGCCCAATGAGCAGTTCTTC.

This chain links TRBV19 with TRBJ2-5; a possible D gene is TRBD2 (6 bases). The CDR3 has 13 amino acids. V was cut by 5 bases and J by 5 bases, with 12 bases left in between. Per germline, CDR1 LNHDA and CDR2 SQIVND (reference sequence). The chain's CDR3 is CASSQGGGETQYF. The CDR3 region has the DNA TGTGCCAGTAGTCAGGGTGGGGGGGAGACCCAGTACTTC.

This clone was seen more than once but under ten times. V is TRBV7-9 and J is TRBJ1-1; D call uncertain. Per the germline V gene, CDR1 is SEHNR and CDR2 is FQNEAQ (reference sequence). Trimming shortened V by 5 bases and J by 5 bases, and 15 bases separated the two germline ends. The CDR3 contains 14 residues. As DNA, the CDR3 is TGTGCCAGCAGCGTCGAAGGGTTCGTGACTGAAGCTTTCTTT. This gives the protein CASSVEGFVTEAFF.

V and J are TRBV3-1 (or the pseudogene TRBV3-2) and TRBJ1-2; TRBD1 might be the D (5 bases). V was clipped by 1 base and J by 4 bases, with 19 bases between them. CDR3 length equals 17 residues. The V gene's germline CDR1 is LGHDT and CDR2 YNNKEL (reference sequence). The CDR3 region is CASSQVRAALGGYGYTF. The CDR3 region has the DNA TGTGCCAGCAGCCAAGTGCGGGCAGCCCTTGGGGGCTATGGCTACACCTTC.

The rearrangement joins TRBV18 to TRBJ2-2; 12 bases align to TRBD2. Unmatched junction bases numbered 8, after V lost 5 bases and J lost 4 bases. This CDR3 spans 17 amino acids. Germline V gene lookup returns CDR1 KGHSH and CDR2 LQKENI. The CDR3 sequence is CASSSKTSGSGTGELFF. CDR3 DNA: TGTGCCAGCTCATCCAAGACTAGCGGGAGTGGCACCGGGGAGCTGTTTTTT.

The rearrangement uses TRBV19 and TRBJ1-2; D remains unclear. The V gene lost 3 bases and the J gene lost 0 bases, with 11 bases spanning the gap. The CDR3 is 15 residues long. The germline gives CDR1 LNHDA, CDR2 SQIVND (reference sequence). The CDR3 DNA follows: TGTGCCAGTAGTATGATACGGGAAGCTAACTATGGCTACACCTTC. It translates to CASSMIREANYGYTF.

The chain employs TRBV3-1 (or the pseudogene TRBV3-2) and TRBJ1-1; 10 bases are shared with TRBD1. The CDR3 sequence is 17 residues long. V was clipped by 4 bases and J by 1 base; unmatched bases: 9. Per the germline V gene, CDR1 is LGHDT and CDR2 is YNNKEL (reference sequence). DNA for the CDR3: TGTGCCAGCAGCCGAAGGGGTGGGACAGGGGCGAACACTGAAGCTTTCTTT. Protein product: CASSRRGGTGANTEAFF.

DNA for the CDR3: TGTGCCAGCAGCGCACCGGGACTTTACAATGAGCAGTTCTTC. Translating it yields CASSAPGLYNEQFF. The V and J genes are TRBV9 and TRBJ2-1, with D possibly TRBD2 on 6 matching bases. Between the trimmed V and J ends, which lost 3 bases and 4 bases, there was a span of 11 bases. This CDR3 spans 14 amino acids. CDR1 and CDR2 (germline): SGDLS, YYNGEE.

The rearrangement links TRBV5-1 to TRBJ2-7; 7 nucleotides agree with TRBD1. This CDR3 region has 15 residues. From germline, CDR1 is SGHRS and CDR2 YFSETQ. The V and J ends lost 3 bases and 3 bases, in that order; junction bases with no gene match: 9. Here the CDR3 DNA reads TGCGCCAGCAGCTCGACGACAGGGTTTGGCTACGAGCAGTACTTC. This gives the protein CASSSTTGFGYEQYF.

J is TRBJ2-7 and V is TRBV11-3; 7 bases match TRBD2. CDR1 and CDR2 (germline): SGHNT, YENEEA. The CDR3 loop spans 14 amino acids. Unmatched junction bases numbered 5, after V lost 3 bases and J lost 3 bases. CDR3 loop: CASSFGGGGYEQYF. The CDR3 coding sequence is TGTGCCAGCAGCTTCGGCGGGGGAGGCTACGAGCAGTACTTC.

The rearrangement uses TRBV5-1 and TRBJ2-2, with D tentatively TRBD2 (6 bases). With 6 bases removed from V and 8 bases from J, the gap between germline ends came to 17 bases. The CDR3 runs to 14 residues. Germline V lookup: CDR1 SGHRS, CDR2 YFSETQ. The CDR3 protein is CASTVRGGRGELFF. For the CDR3, the DNA is TGCGCCAGCACCGTCCGAGGAGGGAGAGGGGAGCTGTTTTTT.

The chain links TRBV16 to TRBJ1-1; D is possibly TRBD1 (6 bases). The germline V and J ends were trimmed by 1 base and 4 bases, with 13 bases remaining between them. The CDR3 is 15 residues long. Germline assignment: CDR1 KGHSY and CDR2 FQNENV. Here the CDR3 DNA reads TGTGCCAGCAGCCAATATTCGAGGGGGGGCACTGAAGCTTTCTTT. Translated: CASSQYSRGGTEAFF.

The V gene is TRBV21-1, the J gene TRBJ2-1; the DNA was not compared with TRBD2, the D call given in the table. TRBV21-1 is tagged as a pseudogene. The CDR3 covers 16 residues. Here the CDR3 DNA reads TGTGCCAGCGGAGCGGGAGCGCCGAGCTCCTACAATGAGCAGTTCTTC. As protein: CASGAGAPSSYNEQFF.